This entry lists 27 T cell receptor beta chains sequenced from one sample in a study of T cell responses to AZD1222 COVID-19 vaccine. The table came from immunoSEQ multiplex PCR; TCRdb's copy has only in-frame clones and leaves some out. The table records around 150,000 clones, roughly 94% of them present only once. Here the sequenced sample was peripheral blood, taken 28 days after the second AZD1222 dose. These receptor sequences come from an adult who received the AZD1222 COVID-19 vaccine.

This chain uses TRBV27 with TRBJ2-7, with 10 bases that match TRBD1. CDR1 is MNHEY, CDR2 SMNVEV, per germline (reference sequence). The length of the CDR3 is 19 residues. The V segment lost 8 bases and the J segment 2 bases; nucleotides outside the gene matches: 21. The CDR3 is CASSPDWTGGTFLPYEQYF. The CDR3 DNA sequence: TGTGCCAGCTCCCCTGATTGGACAGGGGGGACCTTTCTTCCCTACGAGCAGTACTTC.

The chain is built from TRBV7-6 and TRBJ2-3, with a tentative D call TRBD1 (6 bases). The ends were cut back, 5 bases at V and 0 bases at J, with 12 bases in the middle. This CDR3 has 15 residues. Germline assignment: CDR1 SGHVS and CDR2 FNYEAQ. The CDR3 DNA sequence: TGTGCCAGCAGCCCAGGGACAACTAGCACAGATACGCAGTATTTT. Protein product: CASSPGTTSTDTQYF.

This chain joins TRBV6-4 and TRBJ2-3, with 9 bases that match TRBD2. CDR1 MRHNA and CDR2 SNTAGT come from the germline V gene. The CDR3 loop spans 15 amino acids. The V gene end was trimmed by 3 bases and the J gene end by 4 bases; junction bases not matched to a gene: 5. The CDR3 region is CASSEAGGSPDTQYF. The CDR3 coding sequence is TGTGCCAGCAGTGAAGCGGGGGGCAGCCCAGATACGCAGTATTTT.

The V gene is TRBV4-1, the J gene TRBJ1-1; a possible D gene is TRBD1 (5 bases). V was cut by 1 base and J by 4 bases, with 13 bases left in between. Germline V gene sequence: CDR1 MGHRA, CDR2 YSYEKL. This CDR3 is 15 amino acids long. CDR3 nucleotide sequence: TGCGCCAGCAGCCAAGTCGGAATCGGGGGCACTGAAGCTTTCTTT. Translation gives CASSQVGIGGTEAFF.

The chain joins TRBV27 to TRBJ1-5; 8 bases agree with TRBD1. The CDR3 has 15 amino acids. Germline V gene sequence: CDR1 MNHEY, CDR2 SMNVEV (reference sequence). The ends lost 5 bases at V and 2 bases at J; junction bases unmatched: 5. Written as DNA, the CDR3 is TGTGCCAGCAGTCCCGGGACAGGTGGCAATCAGCCCCAGCATTTT. Translated, it gives CASSPGTGGNQPQHF.

The V call is TRBV6-2 or TRBV6-3, the J call TRBJ2-2, with 7 bases fitting TRBD2. The CDR3 extends over 13 amino acids. The V gene end was trimmed by 4 bases and the J gene end by 7 bases; junction bases not matched to a gene: 3. The germline V gene encodes CDR1 MNHEY and CDR2 SVGEGT. CDR3 coding DNA: TGTGCCAGCAGTTCGCGGGAGAACGGGGAGCTGTTTTTT. This codes for CASSSRENGELFF.

V is TRBV19 and J is TRBJ2-2, with D perhaps matching TRBD1 (6 bases). With 8 bases removed from V and 2 bases from J, the gap between germline ends came to 12 bases. This CDR3 spans 14 amino acids. In germline, CDR1 is LNHDA, CDR2 SQIVND (reference sequence). CDR3 protein: CASLSGANTGELFF. CDR3 in DNA: TGTGCCAGTCTCTCAGGGGCTAACACCGGGGAGCTGTTTTTT.

V gene TRBV30 combines with J gene TRBJ1-6, with a tentative D call TRBD1 (5 bases). Trimming cost V 3 bases and J 4 bases, with 16 bases left between them. In germline, CDR1 is GTSNPN, CDR2 SVGIG (reference sequence). The CDR3 consists of 16 residues. CDR3 sequence: CAWSPGTRLYNSPLHF. The CDR3 nucleotides are TGTGCCTGGAGCCCCGGGACTAGACTTTATAATTCACCCCTCCACTTT.

The genes are TRBV28 and TRBJ2-5; the match to TRBD1 covers 7 bases. CDR1 is MDHEN, CDR2 SYDVKM, per germline. Germline trimming cut 5 bases from V and 5 bases from J; bases unmatched to any gene: 14. The CDR3 length is 16 residues. The DNA for the CDR3 is TGTGCCAGCAGTCACCGGGGACAGACCAGTCTTGAGACCCAGTACTTC. Translation: CASSHRGQTSLETQYF.

The chain couples TRBV10-3 to TRBJ1-2, with D maybe TRBD1 (5 bases). Germline lookup yields CDR1 ENHRY and CDR2 SYGVKD. This CDR3 contains 17 residues. Trimming left V 0 bases short and J 3 bases short, with 17 bases between. The CDR3 protein is CAISESVTVRGDYGYTF. The CDR3 coding sequence is TGTGCCATCAGTGAGTCGGTAACAGTCCGAGGGGACTATGGCTACACCTTC.

This CDR3 is CASSFLDREGTEAFF. In DNA, the CDR3 is TGTGCCAGCAGTTTCCTAGACCGCGAAGGCACTGAAGCTTTCTTT. The chain carries TRBV28 and TRBJ1-1, with no clear D. Germline V gene data show CDR1 as MDHEN and CDR2 as SYDVKM. CDR3 length equals 15 residues. Trimming took off 3 bases at V and 4 bases at J, with 15 bases between the two ends.

This clone was found once. For the CDR3, the DNA is TGTGCCAGCACCAACCGCCAGGGACGGAATTCACCCCTCCACTTT. Residues: CASTNRQGRNSPLHF. The chain links TRBV7-9 to TRBJ1-6, with TRBD1 as a possible D gene (5 bases). V lost 7 bases to trimming and J lost 7 bases, with 17 bases between them. The CDR3 is 15 residues long. Germline assignment: CDR1 SEHNR and CDR2 FQNEAQ (reference sequence).

This clone showed up just once. The chain recombines TRBV7-2 with TRBJ1-2; 10 bases are a match to TRBD1. This CDR3 region has 15 residues. Losses at the gene ends were 3 bases for V and 10 bases for J; bases not matched to a gene: 11. The germline CDR1 and CDR2 sequences are SGHTA and FQGNSA. The CDR3 nucleotides are TGTGCCAGCAGCTTGCAAAGGGGACAGGGGCCTGTCTACACCTTC. Protein sequence: CASSLQRGQGPVYTF.

The chain links TRBV10-2 to TRBJ2-2; weak D call: TRBD1 (5 bases). The germline gives CDR1 WSHSY, CDR2 SAAADI. Deletions cut 7 bases from V and 4 bases from J, with 10 bases between. This CDR3 spans 13 amino acids. CDR3: CASKRQTTGELFF. The CDR3 bases are TGCGCCAGCAAGAGACAGACCACCGGGGAGCTGTTTTTT.

This clone was found a few times. V usage is TRBV6-6 and J usage is TRBJ1-2, with D possibly matching TRBD1 (6 bases). The germline gives CDR1 MNHNY, CDR2 SVGAGI (reference sequence). The CDR3 loop spans 15 amino acids. V lost 6 bases, J lost 4 bases, and 18 bases lay in between. As DNA, the CDR3 is TGTGCCAGCAGCCTTGGTTGGGGGCAGAGCTATGGCTACACCTTC. It specifies CASSLGWGQSYGYTF.

This clone turned up a few times. The chain recombines TRBV5-4 with TRBJ1-1, with 7 bases lining up with TRBD1. V lost 5 bases and J lost 1; bases outside the gene matches: 8. CDR3 length: 15 residues. Germline values: CDR1 SGHNT, CDR2 YYREEE (reference sequence). CDR3: CASSMDRSSNTEAFF. For the CDR3, the DNA is TGTGCCAGCAGTATGGACAGGTCCTCGAACACTGAAGCTTTCTTT. Full variable domain (remainder filled in from reference TRBV5-4 and TRBJ1-1): ETGVTQSPTHLIKTRGQQVTLRCSSQSGHNTVSWYQQALGQGPQFIFQYYREEENGRGNFPPRFSGLQFPNYSSELNVNALELDDSALYLCASSMDRSSNTEAFFGQGTRLTVV.

This chain links TRBV28 with TRBJ2-2; 8 bases line up with TRBD2. V gave up 3 bases and J gave up 5 bases; unmatched junction bases: 5. The CDR3 consists of 15 residues. From germline, CDR1 is MDHEN and CDR2 SYDVKM. CDR3 nucleotide sequence: TGTGCCAGCAGTTTTCTCTCGGGGGGGACCGGGGAGCTGTTTTTT. Encoded protein: CASSFLSGGTGELFF. The full variable domain, rest sourced from reference TRBV28 and TRBJ2-2, is DVKVTQSSRYLVKRTGEKVFLECVQDMDHENMFWYRQDPGLGLRLIYFSYDVKMKEKGDIPEGYSVSREKKERFSLILESASTNQTSMYLCASSFLSGGTGELFFGEGSRLTVL.

The CDR3 DNA follows: TGTGCCAGCAGCCGCTTAGTGGGGGGCGAGCAGTACTTC. It specifies CASSRLVGGEQYF. The chain joins TRBV5-6 to TRBJ2-7; tentatively, D is TRBD2 (6 bases). The CDR3 extends over 13 amino acids. Trimming took 4 bases from V and 6 from J, leaving 14 bases between them. Germline assignment: CDR1 SGHDT and CDR2 YYEEEE.

A word on this clone: Other DNA sequences in this sample translate to the same CDR3. The chain employs TRBV7-9 and TRBJ1-6; tentative D call: TRBD1 (6 bases). Germline CDR1 SEHNR, CDR2 FQNEAQ (reference sequence). The ends were cut back, 1 base at V and 7 bases at J, with 14 bases in the middle. The CDR3 length is 16 residues. CDR3 sequence reads: CASSLGHGGQNSPLHF. Here the CDR3 DNA reads TGTGCCAGCAGCTTAGGGCATGGGGGGCAAAATTCACCCCTCCACTTT.

CDR3 in DNA: TGTGCCAGCAGTTTACGGCGAACGGCGAACACTGAAGCTTTCTTT. The encoded protein is CASSLRRTANTEAFF. The rearrangement links TRBV28 to TRBJ1-1; D not certain. CDR3 length equals 15 residues. Between the trimmed V and J ends, which lost 2 bases and 1 base, there was a span of 11 bases. In germline, CDR1 is MDHEN, CDR2 SYDVKM.

This chain uses TRBV24-1 with TRBJ1-1; tentative D call: TRBD1 (5 bases). Trimming left V 7 bases short and J 4 bases short, with 12 bases between. Germline-derived CDR1 and CDR2 are KGHDR and SFDVKD. The CDR3 has 13 amino acids. In nucleotides, the CDR3 is TGTGCCACCAGCGAGAGGGGTAGCACTGAAGCTTTCTTT. It yields the protein CATSERGSTEAFF.

The rearrangement links TRBV6-5 to TRBJ1-1; possible D gene TRBD1, 6 bases. This CDR3 has 13 amino acids. CDR1 is MNHEY and CDR2 is SVGAGI in the germline V gene. The V and J ends lost 5 bases and 11 bases respectively, with 18 bases between them. The CDR3 coding sequence is TGTGCCAGCAGTCCCCCGGAAGGGGGTAGGGCTTTCTTT. This codes for CASSPPEGGRAFF.

This clone was recorded only once. This chain joins TRBV24-1 and TRBJ1-1; D gene uncertain. V was trimmed by 4 bases and J by 0 bases, leaving 8 bases between them. CDR1 is KGHDR and CDR2 is SFDVKD in the germline V gene. The CDR3 consists of 14 residues. The CDR3: CATSDSGLNTEAFF. In DNA form, the CDR3 reads TGTGCCACCAGTGACTCGGGGTTGAACACTGAAGCTTTCTTT.

This clone has just one count. The rearrangement links TRBV7-6 to TRBJ2-2; D remains unclear. Germline CDR1 and CDR2: SGHVS and FNYEAQ. The CDR3 loop spans 12 amino acids. V shed 5 bases and J shed 2 bases, with 3 bases lying between them. For the CDR3, the DNA is TGTGCCAGCAGCCACAACACCGGGGAGCTGTTTTTT. This sequence encodes CASSHNTGELFF.

V is TRBV7-9 and J is TRBJ1-1; possibly TRBD1 for D (6 bases). Germline loops: CDR1 SEHNR, CDR2 FQNEAQ (reference sequence). The CDR3 has 18 residues. The V end lost 4 bases, the J end lost 1 base, and 22 bases lay between the germline ends. CDR3: CASSSRGGLRIGNTEAFF. CDR3 coding DNA: TGTGCCAGCAGCTCCCGGGGGGGGCTACGGATTGGGAACACTGAAGCTTTCTTT.

The chain joins TRBV19 to TRBJ2-1, with a possible D match to TRBD2 (5 bases). The CDR3 length is 15 residues. Germline V gives CDR1 LNHDA, CDR2 SQIVND (reference sequence). V lost 4 bases and J lost 0, with 10 bases in between. The CDR3 here is CASSTDYLSYNEQFF. The CDR3 DNA reads as TGTGCCAGTAGTACCGACTACCTCTCCTACAATGAGCAGTTCTTC.

V is TRBV7-8 and J is TRBJ1-4; D remains unclear. Germline loops: CDR1 SGHVS, CDR2 FQNEAQ. Trimming removed 3 bases at V and 8 bases at J, with 7 bases between. The CDR3 sequence is 12 residues long. The CDR3, as DNA: TGTGCCAGCAGCTTGGGTTCCGAAAAACTGTTTTTT. Its protein is CASSLGSEKLFF. The whole variable domain, remainder taken from reference TRBV7-8 and TRBJ1-4, is GAGVSQSPRYKVAKRGQDVALRCDPISGHVSLFWYQQALGQGPEFLTYFQNEAQLDKSGLPSDRFFAERPEGSVSTLKIQRTQQEDSAVYLCASSLGSEKLFFGSGTQLSVL.